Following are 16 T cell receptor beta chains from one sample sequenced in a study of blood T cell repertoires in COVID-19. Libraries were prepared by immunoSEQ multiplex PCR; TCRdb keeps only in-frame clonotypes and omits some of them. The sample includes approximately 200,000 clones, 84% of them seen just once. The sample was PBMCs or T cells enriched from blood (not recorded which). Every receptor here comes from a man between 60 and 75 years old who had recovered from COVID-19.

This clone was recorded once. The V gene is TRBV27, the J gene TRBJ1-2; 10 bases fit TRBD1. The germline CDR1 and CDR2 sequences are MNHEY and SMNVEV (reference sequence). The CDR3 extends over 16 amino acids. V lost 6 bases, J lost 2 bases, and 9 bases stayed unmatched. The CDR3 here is CASSGGQGTLNYGYTF. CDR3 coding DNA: TGTGCCAGCAGCGGGGGACAGGGGACGTTAAACTATGGCTACACCTTC.

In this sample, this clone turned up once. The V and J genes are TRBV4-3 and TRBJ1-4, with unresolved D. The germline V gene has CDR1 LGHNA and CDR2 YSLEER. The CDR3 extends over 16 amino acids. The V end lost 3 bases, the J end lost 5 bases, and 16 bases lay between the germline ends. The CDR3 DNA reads TGCGCCAGCAGCCAGCAACCGACCAGGTACAATGAAAAACTGTTTTTT. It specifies CASSQQPTRYNEKLFF.

DNA for the CDR3: TGTGCCAGCTCTGCGAAGGGACAGACGAATGAAAAACTGTTTTTT. It is translated as CASSAKGQTNEKLFF. The chain joins TRBV18 to TRBJ1-4, with TRBD1 identical over 7 bases. Per germline, CDR1 KGHSH and CDR2 LQKENI. This CDR3 has 15 amino acids. With 6 bases clipped from V and 5 bases from J, the junction kept 9 bases outside the gene matches.

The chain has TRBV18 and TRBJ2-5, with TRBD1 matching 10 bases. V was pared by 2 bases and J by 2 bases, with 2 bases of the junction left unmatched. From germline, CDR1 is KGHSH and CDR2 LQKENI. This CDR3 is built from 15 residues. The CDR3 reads CASSPGQGEQETQYF. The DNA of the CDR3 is TGTGCCAGCTCACCAGGACAGGGGGAACAAGAGACCCAGTACTTC. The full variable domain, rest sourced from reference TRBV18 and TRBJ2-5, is NAGVMQNPRHLVRRRGQEARLRCSPMKGHSHVYWYRQLPEEGLKFMVYLQKENIIDESGMPKERFSAEFPKEGPSILRIQQVVRGDSAAYFCASSPGQGEQETQYFGPGTRLLVL.

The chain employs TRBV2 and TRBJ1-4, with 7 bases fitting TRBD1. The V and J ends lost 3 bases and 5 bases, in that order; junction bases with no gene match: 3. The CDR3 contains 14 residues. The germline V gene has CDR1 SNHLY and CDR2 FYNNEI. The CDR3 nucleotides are TGTGCCAGCAGTGAGGCAGGGGGAAATGAAAAACTGTTTTTT. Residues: CASSEAGGNEKLFF. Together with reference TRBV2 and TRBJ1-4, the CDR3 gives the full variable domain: EPEVTQTPSHQVTQMGQEVILRCVPISNHLYFYWYRQILGQKVEFLVSFYNNEISEKSEIFDDQFSVERPDGSNFTLKIRSTKLEDSAMYFCASSEAGGNEKLFFGSGTQLSVL.

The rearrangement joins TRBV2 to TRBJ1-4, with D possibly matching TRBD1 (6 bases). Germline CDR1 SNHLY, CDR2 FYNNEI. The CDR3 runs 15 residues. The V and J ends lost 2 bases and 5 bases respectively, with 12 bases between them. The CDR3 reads CASSELAGENEKLFF. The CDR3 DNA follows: TGTGCCAGCAGTGAATTGGCAGGGGAGAATGAAAAACTGTTTTTT.

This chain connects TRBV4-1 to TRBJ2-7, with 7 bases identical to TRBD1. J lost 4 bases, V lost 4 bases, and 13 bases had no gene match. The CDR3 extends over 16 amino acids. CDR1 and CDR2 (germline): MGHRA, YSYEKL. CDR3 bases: TGCGCCAGCAGCCCAGGGGACAGCCGACCGGCATACGAGCAGTACTTC. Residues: CASSPGDSRPAYEQYF.

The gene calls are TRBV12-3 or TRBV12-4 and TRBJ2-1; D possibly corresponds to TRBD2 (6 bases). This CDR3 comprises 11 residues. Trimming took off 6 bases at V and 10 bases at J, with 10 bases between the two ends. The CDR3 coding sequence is TGTGCCAGCAGCTATAGCGGAGAGCAGTTCTTC. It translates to CASSYSGEQFF.

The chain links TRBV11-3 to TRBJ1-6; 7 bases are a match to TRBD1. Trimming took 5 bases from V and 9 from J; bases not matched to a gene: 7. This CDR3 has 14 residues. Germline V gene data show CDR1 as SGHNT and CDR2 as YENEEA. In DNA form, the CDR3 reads TGTGCCAGCAGCGAGACAGGGACGCGTTCACCCCTCCACTTT. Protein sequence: CASSETGTRSPLHF.

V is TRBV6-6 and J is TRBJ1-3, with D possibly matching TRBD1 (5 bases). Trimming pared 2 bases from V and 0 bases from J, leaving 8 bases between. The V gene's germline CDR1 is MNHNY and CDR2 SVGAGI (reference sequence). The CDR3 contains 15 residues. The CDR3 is CASSYQTGSGNTIYF. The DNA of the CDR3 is TGTGCCAGCAGTTACCAAACAGGCTCTGGAAACACCATATATTTT.

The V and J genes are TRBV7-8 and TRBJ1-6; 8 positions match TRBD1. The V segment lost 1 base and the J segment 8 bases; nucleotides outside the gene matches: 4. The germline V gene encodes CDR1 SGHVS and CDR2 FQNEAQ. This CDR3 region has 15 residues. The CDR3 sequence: CASSLVSGGHSPLHF. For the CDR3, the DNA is TGTGCCAGCAGCTTAGTATCAGGGGGCCATTCACCCCTCCACTTT.

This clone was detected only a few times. CDR3 sequence: CASSVTTDTQYF. In nucleotides, the CDR3 is TGTGCCAGCAGCGTGACAACAGATACGCAGTATTTT. The chain is built from TRBV7-9 and TRBJ2-3; D ambiguous. Between the trimmed V and J ends, which lost 5 bases and 3 bases, there was a span of 6 bases. Germline CDR1 is SEHNR and CDR2 is FQNEAQ (reference sequence). This CDR3 has 12 amino acids.

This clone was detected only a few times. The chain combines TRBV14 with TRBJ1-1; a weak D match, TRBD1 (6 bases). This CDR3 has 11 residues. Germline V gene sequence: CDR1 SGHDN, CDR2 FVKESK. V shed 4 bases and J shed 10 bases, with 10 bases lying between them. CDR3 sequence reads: CASSPGTLAFF. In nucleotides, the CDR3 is TGTGCCAGCAGCCCCGGGACATTAGCTTTCTTT.

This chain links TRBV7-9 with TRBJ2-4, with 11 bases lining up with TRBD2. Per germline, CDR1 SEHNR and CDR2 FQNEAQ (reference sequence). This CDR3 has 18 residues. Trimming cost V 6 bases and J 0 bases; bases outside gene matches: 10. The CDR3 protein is CASSSLAGGPIAKNIQYF. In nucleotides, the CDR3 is TGTGCCAGCAGTTCTCTAGCGGGGGGCCCGATAGCCAAAAACATTCAGTACTTC.

In DNA form, the CDR3 reads TGTGCCAGCAGCCAAGGGACCACAGGAACCTACGAGCAGTACTTC. This encodes CASSQGTTGTYEQYF. The chain employs TRBV3-1 (or the pseudogene TRBV3-2) and TRBJ2-7, with a weak D call TRBD1 (5 bases). V lost 1 base to trimming and J lost 2 bases, with 12 bases between them. The CDR3 is 15 amino acids. Germline assignment: CDR1 LGHDT and CDR2 YNNKEL (reference sequence).

The CDR3 bases are TGTGCCAGCAGTGAAGTTTTGGGGGGGGGAAATGAGCAGTTCTTC. It specifies CASSEVLGGGNEQFF. The chain uses TRBV6-1 and TRBJ2-1; 7 bases align to TRBD2. Trimming took 1 base from V and 7 from J; bases not matched to a gene: 7. The CDR3 sequence is 15 residues long. Germline CDR1 and CDR2: MNHNS and SASEGT.